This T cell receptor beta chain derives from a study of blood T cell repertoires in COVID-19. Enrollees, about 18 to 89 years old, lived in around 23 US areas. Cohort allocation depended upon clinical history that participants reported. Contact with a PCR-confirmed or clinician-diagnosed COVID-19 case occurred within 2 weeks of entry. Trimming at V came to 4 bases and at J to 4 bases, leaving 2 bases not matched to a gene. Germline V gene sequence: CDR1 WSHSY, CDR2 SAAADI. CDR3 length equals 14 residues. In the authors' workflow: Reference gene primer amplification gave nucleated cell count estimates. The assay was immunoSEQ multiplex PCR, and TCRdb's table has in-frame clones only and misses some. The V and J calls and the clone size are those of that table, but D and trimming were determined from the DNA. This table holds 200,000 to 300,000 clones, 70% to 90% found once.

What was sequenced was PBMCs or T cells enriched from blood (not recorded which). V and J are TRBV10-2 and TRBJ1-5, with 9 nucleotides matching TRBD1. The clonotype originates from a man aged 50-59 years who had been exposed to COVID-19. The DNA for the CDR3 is TGCGCCAGCAGTGGGACAGGGGATAATCAGCCCCAGCATTTT. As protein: CASSGTGDNQPQHF.